This TCR beta chain appears in the sequencing data of a study of T cells expressing NK-cell markers. Study-wide background: From sorted CD3+CD56+NKG2C+, CD3+CD56+NKG2C- and CD3+CD56-NKG2C+ T cells came the TCR beta repertoires. With respect to HCMV, most of the eight sequenced donors were seropositive, and one was seronegative. Study results and limitations: Of the CD8+ T cells in about 6 donors, roughly 1.0-7.5% belonged to dominant NKG2C+ clonotypes.

5'RACE template switching with UMIs generated TCR beta cDNA. TCRdb reanalyzed the 5' RACE reads and collapses them to one entry per CDR3 protein, without DNA. The sample includes about 150,000 distinct CDR3 sequences. This CDR3 has 13 amino acids. The germline V gene encodes CDR1 SGHRS and CDR2 YFSETQ. Worth noting for this clonotype: The antigen remains undetermined.

The receptor was isolated from a woman in her forties or fifties in good health. This sequence joins TRBV5-1 and TRBJ1-5; the TRBD1 assignment by TCRdb is unverifiable without DNA. The sequencing input was blood T cells: a sorted CD56 or NKG2C T cell subset, CD4+ or CD8+ T cells, or bulk PBMC T cells (not recorded which). The CDR3: CATRDRGDQPQHF.